Below are 19 T cell receptor beta chains sequenced from a single sample in a study of Graves' ophthalmopathy and Graves' hyperthyroidism. For repertoire sequencing, the TCR beta CDR3 regions were amplified from RNA transcripts. An opening RT-PCR round employed HTBI primers and preceded a second-round multiplex PCR. Using its own MiXCR run on the multiplex PCR reads, TCRdb lists one record per CDR3 protein. The table has roughly 1.1 million distinct CDR3 sequences, about 35% seen once; the top ten hold 11%. Sample: peripheral blood or thyroid tissue (not recorded which). All receptors come from an adult man with Graves' hyperthyroidism.

This clonotype was recorded at least ten times. The chain recombines TRBV20-1 with TRBJ2-7; possibly TRBD2 for D (5 bases). Germline V CDR1 and CDR2: DFQATT, SNEGSKA (reference sequence). CDR3 length equals 13 residues. The ends were cut back, 6 bases at V and 1 base at J, with 13 bases in the middle. The chain's CDR3 is CSAVIRGSYEQYF. Written as DNA, the CDR3 is TGCAGTGCCGTGATACGCGGGTCCTACGAGCAGTACTTC.

This clonotype has a count of ten or more. This chain uses TRBV20-1 with TRBJ2-7, with 11 bases fitting TRBD2. J gave up 9 bases and V 2 bases, and 0 bases lay outside the gene matches. Germline CDR1 reads DFQATT; CDR2 reads SNEGSKA (reference sequence). The CDR3 runs 11 residues. CDR3 sequence (DNA): TGCAGTGCTAGACTAGCGGGGGGGCAGTACTTC. Residues: CSARLAGGQYF.

This clonotype was picked up many times. This rearrangement joins TRBV7-9 to TRBJ1-2; D is unclear. The germline gives CDR1 SEHNR, CDR2 FQNEAQ (reference sequence). There are 15 residues in the CDR3. The V end was cut by 0 bases, the J end by 4 bases, with 12 bases between. CDR3 protein: CASSLAGGVAYGYTF. DNA for the CDR3: TGTGCCAGCAGCTTAGCGGGCGGGGTTGCCTATGGCTACACCTTC.

This clonotype has more than one count but fewer than ten. A read error may explain this, as a much larger clone is one base away. The J gene is TRBJ2-7, the V gene TRBV15; TRBD2 is a possible D gene (5 bases). Germline CDR1 and CDR2: LNHNV and YYDKDF (reference sequence). This CDR3 is 14 amino acids long. CDR3 region: CATSRDRVAWEQHF. CDR3 nucleotides: TGTGCCACCAGCAGAGATAGGGTTGCGTGGGAGCAGCACTTC.

The rearrangement joins TRBV15 to TRBJ1-1; 8 bases are a match to TRBD1. Germline trimming cut 3 bases from V and 3 bases from J; bases unmatched to any gene: 9. The CDR3 extends over 16 amino acids. CDR1 and CDR2 from the germline V gene are LNHNV and YYDKDF (reference sequence). CDR3 nucleotide sequence: TGTGCCACCAGCAGCCGGGCAGGGGGCGGTCACACTGAAGCTTTCTTT. Protein product: CATSSRAGGGHTEAFF.

Of note for this clonotype: A single base separates this from a much larger clone, so it may be a read error. The V and J genes are TRBV29-1 and TRBJ2-7; 8 bases align to TRBD1. The J segment lost 3 bases and the V segment lost 2 bases, leaving 6 bases of the junction unmatched. The CDR3 consists of 14 residues. Germline values: CDR1 SQVTM, CDR2 ANQGSEA. CDR3 nucleotide sequence: TGCAGCGTTGAACAAGGACAGGGTCTCTACGAGCAGTACTTC. Encoded protein: CSVEQGQGLYEQYF.

The table lists this clonotype with a count of one. Relative to the germline gene, one junction end is altered; a read error may explain this. The chain has TRBV29-1 and TRBJ2-5; D may correspond to TRBD1 or TRBD2 (5 bases each). CDR3 length: 12 amino acids. The germline V gene has CDR1 SQVTM and CDR2 ANQGSEA. Here the CDR3 reads CSVVHRDGLEFF. The CDR3 DNA reads TGCAGCGTCGTTCACCGGGACGGCCTTGAGTTCTTC.

The V call is TRBV5-1, the J call TRBJ1-1; D perhaps matches TRBD1 (6 bases). The germline gives CDR1 SGHRS, CDR2 YFSETQ. V lost 6 bases to trimming and J lost 11 bases, with 14 bases between them. The CDR3 consists of 11 residues. In nucleotides, the CDR3 is TGCGCCAGCATTGAGGGTAGGGGGGCTTTCTTT. Amino acids: CASIEGRGAFF.

This clonotype was seen more than once but under ten times. The rearrangement links TRBV2 to TRBJ1-2; possible D gene TRBD1, 5 bases. The CDR3 consists of 14 residues. V was trimmed by 6 bases and J by 1 base, leaving 12 bases between them. Germline CDR1 is SNHLY and CDR2 is FYNNEI. In DNA, the CDR3 is TGTGCCAGCAGCTACGAGGGGATTAACTATGGCTACACCTTC. Translated: CASSYEGINYGYTF.

The rearrangement joins TRBV7-2 to TRBJ1-4; the D gene is possibly TRBD1 (5 bases). This CDR3 comprises 15 residues. V was pared by 1 base and J by 6 bases, with 12 bases between. CDR1 is SGHTA, CDR2 FQGNSA, per germline. The CDR3 reads CASSLGGQTHEKLFF. In DNA form, the CDR3 reads TGTGCCAGCAGCTTAGGGGGCCAAACCCATGAAAAACTGTTTTTT.

This chain connects TRBV29-1 to TRBJ1-2; D not certain. This CDR3 region has 11 residues. V lost 8 bases and J 7 bases, leaving 14 bases between the germline ends. CDR1 is SQVTM and CDR2 is ANQGSEA in the germline V gene. The CDR3 DNA sequence: TGCAGCTTAATGGAGAAGGCTGGCTACACCTTC. Protein: CSLMEKAGYTF.

The gene calls are TRBV11-2 and TRBJ1-1, with a possible D match to TRBD1 (6 bases). This CDR3 has 15 amino acids. V was clipped by 11 bases and J by 8 bases, with 27 bases between them. Looked up from germline, CDR1 is SGHAT and CDR2 is FQNNGV. The CDR3 bases are TGTGCCGCAGGGGAAAGGACAGCCATAAATAAAGAAGCTTTCTTT. Protein product: CAAGERTAINKEAFF.

In this sample, this clonotype turned up many times. The V gene is TRBV7-9, the J gene TRBJ1-1; D remains unclear. This CDR3 is 14 amino acids long. Germline lookup yields CDR1 SEHNR and CDR2 FQNEAQ (reference sequence). V shed 1 base and J shed 4 bases, with 10 bases lying between them. The chain's CDR3 is CASSLGSAATEAFF. The CDR3 nucleotides are TGTGCCAGCAGCTTAGGGTCGGCAGCCACTGAAGCTTTCTTT.

This clonotype has ten or more counts. This chain joins TRBV4-3 and TRBJ2-7; a weak D match, TRBD2 (6 bases). There are 13 residues in the CDR3. Looked up from germline, CDR1 is LGHNA and CDR2 is YSLEER. Trimming pared 1 base from V and 3 bases from J, leaving 7 bases between. CDR3 sequence: CASSQGLGYEQYF. As DNA, the CDR3 is TGCGCCAGCAGCCAAGGACTAGGCTACGAGCAGTACTTC.

The chain uses TRBV29-1 and TRBJ1-3; D is ambiguous. In germline, CDR1 is SQVTM, CDR2 ANQGSEA. This CDR3 comprises 14 residues. Trimming removed 4 bases from V and 0 bases from J, with 10 bases in between. The chain's CDR3 is CSVVTYTSGNTIYF. CDR3 nucleotide sequence: TGCAGCGTTGTGACCTACACCTCTGGAAACACCATATATTTT.

The DNA for the CDR3 is TGTGCCAGCAGCCCACAGGGGGCCAACGTCCTGACTTTC. Its translation is CASSPQGANVLTF. The V and J genes are TRBV7-9 and TRBJ2-6; D unclear. The CDR3 has 13 residues. The germline V and J ends were trimmed by 5 bases and 4 bases, with 6 bases remaining between them. Germline assignment: CDR1 SEHNR and CDR2 FQNEAQ (reference sequence).

This clonotype was seen a few times. The CDR3 nucleotides are TGTGCCATCTCTACCTCGGACGACATTCAGTACTTC. Translated: CAISTSDDIQYF. This rearrangement joins TRBV10-3 to TRBJ2-5; D remains ambiguous. The DNA end lines up better with TRBJ2-4; the J call may be wrong. CDR3 length: 12 residues. The germline V gene has CDR1 ENHRY and CDR2 SYGVKD.

This clonotype came up many times. V and J are TRBV20-1 and TRBJ1-1, with no clear D. The CDR3 has 15 amino acids. Trimming left V 7 bases short and J 1 base short, with 19 bases between. Germline values: CDR1 DFQATT, CDR2 SNEGSKA (reference sequence). This CDR3 reads CSVRALVFSNTEAFF. DNA of the CDR3: TGCAGTGTGAGGGCCTTGGTCTTTTCGAACACTGAAGCTTTCTTT.

This clonotype turned up a few times. V gene TRBV7-6 combines with J gene TRBJ2-5, with 7 bases matching TRBD1. There are 18 residues in the CDR3. Germline CDR1 SGHVS, CDR2 FNYEAQ. V shed 5 bases, J shed 3 bases, and the junction held 18 bases outside the gene matches. CDR3 residues: CASSRKYGTVRGEETQYF. The CDR3 DNA follows: TGTGCCAGCAGCAGAAAATACGGGACAGTGAGGGGTGAAGAGACCCAGTACTTC.